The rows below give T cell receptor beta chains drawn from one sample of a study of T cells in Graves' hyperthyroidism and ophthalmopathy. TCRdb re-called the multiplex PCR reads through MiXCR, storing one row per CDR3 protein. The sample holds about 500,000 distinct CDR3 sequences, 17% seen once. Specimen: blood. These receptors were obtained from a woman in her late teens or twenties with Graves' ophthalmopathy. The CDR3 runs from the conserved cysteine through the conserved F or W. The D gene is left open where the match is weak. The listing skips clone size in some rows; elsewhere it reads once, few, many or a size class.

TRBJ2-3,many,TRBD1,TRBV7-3,TGTGCCAGCAGCTTAGAGGACAGGGGGAGCACAGATACGCAGTATTTT,CASSLEDRGSTDTQYF
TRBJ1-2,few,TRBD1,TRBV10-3,TGTGCCATCAGTGACCCGGACAGGGTGGATGGCTACACCTTC,CAISDPDRVDGYTF
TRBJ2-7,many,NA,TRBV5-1,TGCGCCAGCAGCTTGAAGGGACAAGCCTACGAGCAGTACTTC,CASSLKGQAYEQYF
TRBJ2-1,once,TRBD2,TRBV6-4,TGTGCCAGCAGTAGAAGCGGGAGCCTCGGCAATGAGCAGTTCTTC,CASSRSGSLGNEQFF
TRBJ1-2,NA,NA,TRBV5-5,TGTGCCAGCAGCTTGCTTCTAGGGTTCGATGGCTACACCTTC,CASSLLLGFDGYTF
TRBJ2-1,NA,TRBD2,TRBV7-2,TGTGCCAGCAGCCCAGGGACTAGCGGGACGGGTGAGCAGTTCTTC,CASSPGTSGTGEQFF
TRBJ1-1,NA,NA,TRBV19,TGTGCCAGTAGTAAGGAGGGGATGAACACTGAAGCTTTCTTT,CASSKEGMNTEAFF
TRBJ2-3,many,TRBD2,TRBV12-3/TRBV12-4,TGTGCCAGCAGTTTTATAGCGGGAGGTATAGATACGCAGTATTTT,CASSFIAGGIDTQYF
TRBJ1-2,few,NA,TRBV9,TGTGCCAGCAGCGGTCAACGTAGATTTCCAGGGACCAACTATGGCTACACCTTC,CASSGQRRFPGTNYGYTF
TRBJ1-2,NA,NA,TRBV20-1,TGCAGTGCTAGAGAACCAAGGGGAATCCTCAAAGCTAACTATGGCTACACCTTC,CSAREPRGILKANYGYTF
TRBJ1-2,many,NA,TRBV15,TGTGCCACCAGCAGAGGGACGGAGTGGCGAGAAAACTATGGCTACACCTTC,CATSRGTEWRENYGYTF
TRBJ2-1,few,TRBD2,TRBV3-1,TGTGCCAGCAGCCAAGTGACTAGCGGGGGAAATGAGCAGTTCTTC,CASSQVTSGGNEQFF
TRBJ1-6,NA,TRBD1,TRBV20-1,TGCAGTGGACAGGGCCCTAATTCACCCCTCCACTTT,CSGQGPNSPLHF
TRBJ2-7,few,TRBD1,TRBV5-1,TGCGCCAGCAGCTTGGCCGGGACAGAACCTTACGAGCAGTACTTC,CASSLAGTEPYEQYF
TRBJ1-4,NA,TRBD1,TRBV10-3,TGTGCCATCAGTGCTGGGACAGGGGAAAAACTGTTTTTT,CAISAGTGEKLFF
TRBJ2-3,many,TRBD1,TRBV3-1,TGTGCCAGCAGCCCGGGACAGGGTGACACAGATACGCAGTATTTT,CASSPGQGDTDTQYF
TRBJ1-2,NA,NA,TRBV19,TGTGCCAGTAGTTCCAAGGCGCCTAACTATGGCTACACCTTC,CASSSKAPNYGYTF
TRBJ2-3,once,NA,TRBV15,TGTGCCACCAGATTGGACAAAATTAGCACAGATACGCAGTATTTT,CATRLDKISTDTQYF
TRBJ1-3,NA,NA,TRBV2,TGTGCCAGCAGTGTCCCCTCTGGAAACACCATATATTTT,CASSVPSGNTIYF
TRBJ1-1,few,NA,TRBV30,TGTGCCTGGAGAAGAGGGACTCAACTGAACACTGAAGCTTTCTTT,CAWRRGTQLNTEAFF
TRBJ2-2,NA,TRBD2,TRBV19,TGTGCCAGTTCCCCTAGCGGGAGAAGTACCGGGGAGCTGTTTTTT,CASSPSGRSTGELFF
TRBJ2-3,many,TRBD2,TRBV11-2,TGTGCCAGCAGCTTAATCGGGGGGGCCATAGATACGCAGTATTTT,CASSLIGGAIDTQYF
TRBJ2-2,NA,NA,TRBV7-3,TGTGCCAGCAGCGGAGGGACTCCCGGGGAGCTGTTTTTT,CASSGGTPGELFF
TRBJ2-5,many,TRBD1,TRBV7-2,TGTGCCAGCAGCTTAGGGGACAGACCCGGCGGGGAGACCCAGTACTTC,CASSLGDRPGGETQYF
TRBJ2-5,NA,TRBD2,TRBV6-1,TGTGCCAGCAGAGACCTAGCGGTGGAGACCCAGTACTTC,CASRDLAVETQYF
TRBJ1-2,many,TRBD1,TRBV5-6,TGTGCCAGCAGCCCCGGGACAGGGAAGGTCTATGGCTACACCTTC,CASSPGTGKVYGYTF
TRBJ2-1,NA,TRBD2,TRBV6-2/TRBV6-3,TGTGCCAGCAGTTACGTACGGACGGGACTAGCGGGCCAGAATTATTGGAATGAGCAGTTCTTC,CASSYVRTGLAGQNYWNEQFF
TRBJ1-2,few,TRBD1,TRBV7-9,TGTGCCAGCAGCTCGGGACAGCGGGTAACTGGCTACACCTTC,CASSSGQRVTGYTF
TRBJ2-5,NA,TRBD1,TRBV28,TGTGCCAGTTCGCCGGACAGGGTAGAAGAGACCCAGTACTTC,CASSPDRVEETQYF
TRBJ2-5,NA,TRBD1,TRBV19,TGTGCCAGCGGCGACAGGGAAGAAGAGACCCAGTACTTC,CASGDREEETQYF
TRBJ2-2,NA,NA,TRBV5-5,TGTGCCAGCAGCTTGGATCCGGCAAGTGGCGGGGAGCTGTTTTTT,CASSLDPASGGELFF
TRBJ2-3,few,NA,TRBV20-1,TGCAGTGCTAGAGATCCGGCAGGGACCACAGATACGCAGTATTTT,CSARDPAGTTDTQYF
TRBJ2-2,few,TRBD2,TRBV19,TGTGCCAGTACCCTCGGGAGGACCGGGGAGCTGTTTTTT,CASTLGRTGELFF
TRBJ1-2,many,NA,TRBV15,TGTGCCACCAGCAGGGACGGTAGCTATGGCTACACCTTC,CATSRDGSYGYTF
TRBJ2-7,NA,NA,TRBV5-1,TGCGCCAGCAGCCCCTACCCACGGTGGCGGAGCGAGGGTGAGCAGTACTTC,CASSPYPRWRSEGEQYF
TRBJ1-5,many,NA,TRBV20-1,TGCAGTGCTAGACCCCAGGGTCGCAATCAGCCCCAGCATTTT,CSARPQGRNQPQHF
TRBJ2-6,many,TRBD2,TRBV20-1,TGCAGTGCTAGTCTTGCGGGAGTGTCTGGGGCCAACGTCCTGACTTTC,CSASLAGVSGANVLTF
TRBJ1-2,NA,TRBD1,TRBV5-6,TGTGCCAGCAGCCTGGACCTGGGACAGACTAACTATGGCTACACCTTC,CASSLDLGQTNYGYTF
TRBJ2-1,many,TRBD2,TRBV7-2,TGTGCCAGCAGCCTAGGACTAGCGGGGGCCTACTATGACAATGAGCAGTTCTTC,CASSLGLAGAYYDNEQFF
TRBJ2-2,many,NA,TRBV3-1,TGTGCCAGCGGACAGAACACCGGGGAGCTGTTTTTT,CASGQNTGELFF
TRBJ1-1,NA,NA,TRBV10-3,TGTGCCATCAGTGAGATGGGGCCCACTGAAGCTTTCTTT,CAISEMGPTEAFF
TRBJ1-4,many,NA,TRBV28,TGTGCCAGCAGTGGGGGGGGTCGTCGGGAAAAACTGTTTTTT,CASSGGGRREKLFF
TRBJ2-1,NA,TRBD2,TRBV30,TGTGCCTGGAGTGTAACGGGGGGTTCCTACAATGAGCAGTTCTTC,CAWSVTGGSYNEQFF
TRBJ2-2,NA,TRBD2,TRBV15,TGTGCCACCAGCAGAGACGGTCCTAGCGGGGGTTGGTCCGGGGAGCTGTTTTTT,CATSRDGPSGGWSGELFF
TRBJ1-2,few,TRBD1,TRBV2,TGTGCCAGCAGTTTGAAGGGGACAGCCTATTATGGCTACACCTTC,CASSLKGTAYYGYTF
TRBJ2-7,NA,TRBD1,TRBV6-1,TGTGCCAGCGGGGACAGGGGGCGCGAGCAGTACTTC,CASGDRGREQYF
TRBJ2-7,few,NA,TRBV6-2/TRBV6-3,TGTGCCAGCACCGACAGCTATTACGAGCAGTACTTC,CASTDSYYEQYF
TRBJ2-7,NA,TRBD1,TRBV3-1,TGTGCCAGCAGCGACAGGGCCGAGCAGTACTTC,CASSDRAEQYF
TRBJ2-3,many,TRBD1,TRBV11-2,TGTGCCGGATCCGGGACAGGCGCGATCACAGATACGCAGTATTTT,CAGSGTGAITDTQYF
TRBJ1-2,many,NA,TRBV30,TGTGCCTGCCTGTGGGTCTGGGGGCACTATGGCTACACCTTC,CACLWVWGHYGYTF
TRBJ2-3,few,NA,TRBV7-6,TGTGCCAGCAGCTGTGACGGAGGCCCGACTGATACGCAGTATTTT,CASSCDGGPTDTQYF
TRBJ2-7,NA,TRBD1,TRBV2,TGTGCCACCAGGGACAGGGCGGGGGAGCAGTACTTC,CATRDRAGEQYF